These 17 T cell receptor beta chains were all obtained from the same sample, sequenced in a study of Ad26.COV2.S vaccination and SARS-CoV-2 variants. Documented treatment: 19 received Ad26.COV2.S at low or high dose, single or two shots; several received placebo; per-sample allocation not given. Collection of samples fell on day 63 after the first vaccine or placebo injection. Libraries were prepared by immunoSEQ multiplex PCR; TCRdb keeps only in-frame clonotypes and omits some of them. The sample contains a few hundred thousand clones, approximately 88% of which appear only once. The starting material was peripheral blood, obtained in a trial of Ad26.COV2.S vaccine versus placebo. Receptors originate from a person aged 18 to 65 who received the Ad26.COV2.S COVID-19 vaccine or a placebo.

This rearrangement joins TRBV6-2 or TRBV6-3 to TRBJ2-5; TRBD2 aligns across 8 bases. The CDR3 is made up of 14 amino acids. The V and J ends lost 4 bases and 5 bases, in that order; junction bases with no gene match: 6. Germline CDR1 MNHEY, CDR2 SVGEGT. The CDR3 region is CASSFGGADETQYF. The DNA of the CDR3 is TGTGCCAGCAGTTTCGGGGGGGCCGATGAGACCCAGTACTTC.

V is TRBV30 and J is TRBJ2-5; TRBD2 agrees at 7 bases. Germline trimming cut 0 bases from V and 0 bases from J; bases unmatched to any gene: 10. The CDR3 covers 17 residues. Germline CDR1 reads GTSNPN; CDR2 reads SVGIG (reference sequence). Written as DNA, the CDR3 is TGTGCCTGGAGTGTAAGCTTGGCTAGCGGCAACCAAGAGACCCAGTACTTC. Its protein product is CAWSVSLASGNQETQYF.

The chain has TRBV5-1 and TRBJ2-2; D unclear. V was clipped by 4 bases and J by 5 bases, with 3 bases between them. Germline assignment: CDR1 SGHRS and CDR2 YFSETQ. The CDR3 covers 11 residues. CDR3 nucleotides: TGCGCCAGCAGCGCTACCGGGGAGCTGTTTTTT. This translates into CASSATGELFF.

V is TRBV5-5 and J is TRBJ2-1, with TRBD2 as a possible D gene (7 bases). Germline V gene sequence: CDR1 SGHKS, CDR2 YYEKEE (reference sequence). Trimming took 0 bases from V and 7 from J, leaving 14 bases between them. The CDR3 spans 15 residues. The CDR3 spells CASSLARRGGNEQFF. CDR3 sequence (DNA): TGTGCCAGCAGCTTGGCGCGGAGGGGGGGAAATGAGCAGTTCTTC.

The chain uses TRBV9 and TRBJ2-1, with 9 positions matching TRBD1. Germline loops: CDR1 SGDLS, CDR2 YYNGEE. This CDR3 is built from 17 residues. J lost 4 bases, V lost 0 bases, and 8 bases had no gene match. The CDR3 here is CASSVGRGQGVYNEQFF. The CDR3 DNA sequence: TGTGCCAGCAGCGTAGGACGGGGACAGGGTGTTTACAATGAGCAGTTCTTC. Complete variable domain (other parts from reference TRBV9 and TRBJ2-1): DSGVTQTPKHLITATGQRVTLRCSPRSGDLSVYWYQQSLDQGLQFLIQYYNGEERAKGNILERFSAQQFPDLHSELNLSSLELGDSALYFCASSVGRGQGVYNEQFFGPGTRLTVL.

The CDR3 spells CASSLGKAGLTEAFF. The CDR3 region has the DNA TGTGCCAGCAGCTTGGGTAAGGCAGGGCTCACTGAAGCTTTCTTT. The V and J genes are TRBV7-6 and TRBJ1-1; D perhaps matches TRBD1 (5 bases). Germline V gives CDR1 SGHVS, CDR2 FNYEAQ. With 3 bases removed from V and 4 bases from J, the gap between germline ends came to 15 bases. There are 15 residues in the CDR3. The full variable domain, completed using reference TRBV7-6 and TRBJ1-1, is GAGVSQSPRYKVTKRGQDVALRCDPISGHVSLYWYRQALGQGPEFLTYFNYEAQQDKSGLPNDRFSAERPEGSISTLTIQRTEQRDSAMYRCASSLGKAGLTEAFFGQGTRLTVV.

V gene TRBV29-1 combines with J gene TRBJ1-2, with 7 nucleotides matching TRBD1. Germline V CDR1 and CDR2: SQVTM, ANQGSEA. V dropped 2 bases and J dropped 6; count of bases not matched to a gene: 6. The CDR3 spans 13 residues. CDR3 region: CSVEYGRGDGYTF. CDR3 bases: TGCAGCGTTGAATATGGCAGGGGGGATGGCTACACCTTC.

This clone has just a few counts. The CDR3 DNA sequence: TGTGCCAGCACCCCCCTTGGGACTTCTAGCACAGATACGCAGTATTTT. Protein: CASTPLGTSSTDTQYF. The chain has TRBV7-9 and TRBJ2-3; maybe TRBD2 (6 bases). The V gene lost 7 bases and the J gene lost 0 bases, with 17 bases spanning the gap. The germline gives CDR1 SEHNR, CDR2 FQNEAQ (reference sequence). The CDR3 has 16 residues.

This sequence joins TRBV10-2 and TRBJ1-3; D is ambiguous. Trimming left V 3 bases short and J 7 bases short, with 10 bases between. Germline V lookup: CDR1 WSHSY, CDR2 SAAADI. The CDR3 covers 13 residues. This chain's CDR3 is CASSDKGRNTIYF. CDR3 nucleotide sequence: TGCGCCAGCAGTGACAAGGGCCGGAACACCATATATTTT.

CDR3 in amino acids: CASSPGRGDLAFF. Here the CDR3 DNA reads TGTGCCAGCAGCCCTGGCCGAGGGGATTTGGCTTTCTTT. The V and J genes are TRBV7-3 and TRBJ1-1, with D possibly matching TRBD1 (5 bases). The CDR3 is 13 amino acids. Germline-derived CDR1 and CDR2 are SGHTA and FQGTGA. Trimming shortened V by 5 bases and J by 11 bases, and 18 bases separated the two germline ends. The full variable domain, rest sourced from reference TRBV7-3 and TRBJ1-1, is GAGVSQTPSNKVTEKGKYVELRCDPISGHTALYWYRQSLGQGPEFLIYFQGTGAADDSGLPNDRFFAVRPEGSVSTLKIQRTERGDSAVYLCASSPGRGDLAFFGQGTRLTVV.

The chain links TRBV19 to TRBJ2-7; D might be TRBD1 (5 bases). This CDR3 region has 14 residues. Trimming removed 6 bases from V and 5 bases from J, with 17 bases in between. The germline V gene encodes CDR1 LNHDA and CDR2 SQIVND (reference sequence). Written as DNA, the CDR3 is TGTGCCAGTAGCCGTGGGGCGAACATCCACGAGCAGTACTTC. Its translation: CASSRGANIHEQYF.

The rearrangement joins TRBV7-2 to TRBJ1-2; 10 nucleotides match TRBD1. V lost 5 bases and J lost 2; bases outside the gene matches: 8. Germline loops: CDR1 SGHTA, CDR2 FQGNSA. The CDR3 is 16 amino acids. The CDR3 protein is CASSIRRDRGNYGYTF. The DNA of the CDR3 is TGTGCCAGCAGCATCCGTCGGGACAGGGGCAACTATGGCTACACCTTC.

The gene calls are TRBV5-4 and TRBJ1-3, with D tentatively TRBD1 (6 bases). Germline CDR1 is SGHNT and CDR2 is YYREEE (reference sequence). V lost 4 bases and J lost 4, with 21 bases in between. This CDR3 contains 17 residues. CDR3 residues: CASSPTFTGGMGNTIYF. CDR3 nucleotides: TGTGCCAGCAGCCCCACTTTCACGGGGGGCATGGGAAACACCATATATTTT.

The chain is built from TRBV3-1 (or the pseudogene TRBV3-2) and TRBJ1-5, with D unresolved. This CDR3 comprises 15 residues. The V gene lost 0 bases and the J gene lost 7 bases, with 13 bases spanning the gap. Germline V gene sequence: CDR1 LGHDT, CDR2 YNNKEL (reference sequence). The chain's CDR3 is CASSQDLSGPQPQHF. The CDR3 DNA reads TGTGCCAGCAGCCAAGATCTTTCAGGACCCCAGCCCCAGCATTTT.

The chain is built from TRBV5-4 and TRBJ1-1, with D tentatively TRBD1 (6 bases). This CDR3 region has 14 residues. The V end lost 3 bases, the J end lost 0 bases, and 9 bases lay between the germline ends. Per the germline V gene, CDR1 is SGHNT and CDR2 is YYREEE (reference sequence). The CDR3: CASSWRGMNTEAFF. The CDR3 region has the DNA TGTGCCAGCAGCTGGAGGGGGATGAACACTGAAGCTTTCTTT.

The V gene is TRBV3-1 (or the pseudogene TRBV3-2), the J gene TRBJ2-5; 9 bases agree with TRBD1. Germline V CDR1 and CDR2: LGHDT, YNNKEL (reference sequence). V was pared by 4 bases and J by 4 bases, with 22 bases of the junction left unmatched. CDR3 size: 20 residues. The CDR3 sequence: CASSPKPLFRDRVGIETQYF. In nucleotides, the CDR3 is TGTGCCAGCAGCCCAAAGCCTCTATTCCGGGACAGGGTGGGTATAGAGACCCAGTACTTC.

This chain joins TRBV28 and TRBJ1-6; weak D call: TRBD1 (6 bases). CDR3 length: 14 residues. Germline CDR1 and CDR2: MDHEN and SYDVKM. V shed 5 bases and J shed 5 bases, with 10 bases lying between them. The CDR3 loop reads CASSRGQNNSPLHF. Written as DNA, the CDR3 is TGTGCCAGCAGTCGCGGACAGAATAATTCACCCCTCCACTTT.